The text below deals with one T cell receptor (beta chain). Its antigen remains unidentified. No much larger clonotype is one base removed from it; base qualities were not supplied. This record belongs to a study of shared clonotypes between healthy human individuals (TCRdb year 2020). Study-wide context: A few men and two women, aged 18 to 49 years, made up the cohort. To increase sequencing depth and limit assay-specific biases, TCR repertoire library preparation and sequencing were carried out by different laboratories using diverse techniques. To estimate repertoire size and how much clonotypes are shared between individuals, the study performed deep sequencing of blood TCR repertoires from a handful of healthy adults. Per donor, three plates each were used for CD4 naive and CD4 memory, two for CD8 naive, and one for CD8 memory. Each donor's leukapheresis produced roughly between roughly 0.85 and 10 billion PBMCs. Broad study findings and their caveats: Compared with non-shared clonotypes, the clonotypes found in all four sorted-subset donors had higher generation probabilities. Only blood was sampled, and tissue TCR repertoires likely differ from those in blood. Across a few donors, approximately 5% of naive CD4, around 3.3% of naive CD8, 2% to 2.5% of memory CD4, and 0.4% of memory CD8 clonotypes were shared. Based on pairwise subsampling, the degree of clonotype sharing among donors was expected to be affected by sequencing depth. Even with the large sequencing depth, rarefaction of the sorted-subset datasets indicated that sequencing was incomplete. The genetic and exposure-history diversity represented was limited by the small number of donors. Naive subsets generally had larger estimated clonotype richness than memory subsets did.

Measured from the cysteine to the phenylalanine, the CDR3 is 15 residues long. The read is trimmed to its CDR3 DNA, 45 bases read in frame from base 1. CDR1 and CDR2, per the germline V gene, are SGHTA and FQGNSA. Trimming accounts for 4 bases at V and 8 bases at J, while the number of junction bases matched to no gene is 7. Using the deep immunoSEQ assay, TCR CDR3 regions were amplified from genomic DNA by multiplex PCR. Extracted genomic DNA from each cell subset was distributed evenly across all wells of several immunoSEQ 96-well plates, and each plate was treated as a replicate. For sorted subsets, each replicate PCR was loaded with 200 to 250 ng genomic DNA, equivalent to about 33,000 T cell genomes. Purified libraries were measured with a Qubit 3.0 fluorometer, size-checked on a Bioanalyzer 2100, and measured again with the KAPA Library Quantification kit. Each immunoSEQ 96-well plate was sequenced on its own single-read 150-cycle Illumina NextSeq 550 flow cell. Turning to the authors' computational methods: Because only junctional sequences without quality scores were contained in the immunoSEQ output, filtering matching that applied to full-length reads could not be performed. Sequences were annotated with PyIR, a Python wrapper for IgBLAST v1.9, and V/J genes and CDR3 were assigned using IMGT germline references. Reads with weak V/J assignments (E-value above 1e-6), missing CDR3, stop codons, out-of-frame junctions, or ambiguous translated residues were removed. V3J clonotypes were defined as sequences sharing an identical inferred V gene, J gene, and CDR3 amino acid sequence. To compute the percentage overlap between repertoires, the number of shared unique clonotypes was divided by the size of the smaller repertoire. Repertoire richness was assessed with RTK rarefaction, the Chao1 estimator, and Recon v2.1 estimates of unobserved clonotypes. OLGA was used to compute generation probabilities for all TCRbeta clonotypes that the gDNA method yielded from a few donors. TCRdb stores this immuneACCESS table with in-frame sequences only. Part of the clones is absent; in the studies checked, under half of the shortfall reflects unresolved V genes, and no reason is known for the rest. V, J and clone size were drawn from that table, and D and trimming were deduced from the DNA. The sample table lists approximately 1.9 million clones, around 95% of them with a count of one. The ten largest clonotypes hold approximately 1.6% of the sample.

CD8 naive samples were obtained by positive selection for CCR7 among CD45RO-negative cells, yielding a CD45RA+CCR7+ population from which TemRA cells were excluded. The donors were healthy, HIV-negative adults who had no recently reported acute infections or vaccinations. Every donor was a Caucasian adult residing in Nashville, Tennessee, USA. After blood collection by leukapheresis, PBMCs were isolated using Ficoll-Histopaque density gradient centrifugation and then cryopreserved in the vapor phase of liquid nitrogen. Analytical flow cytometry was used to check the purity and quantity of every magnetically sorted T cell population. Each sorted fraction had its genomic DNA isolated and then quantified by UV absorbance on a Nanodrop 2000c.

The sequence links TRBV7-2 to TRBJ2-1, and 11 junction bases match TRBD2. The sample taken for sequencing was naive CD8+ T cells from PBMCs. The sample's cell subset or site label, in plain terms: CD45RA+CCR7+. The clonotype comes from a man between 18 and 29 years old in good health. Some clones in this sample may be carry-over from other donors' samples. The nucleotide sequence reads TGTGCCAGCAGCTCACCGGTAGCGGGAGGGGATGAGCAGTTCTTC. Protein translation: CASSSPVAGGDEQFF.